Following are 32 T cell receptor beta chains from one sample sequenced in a study of lymphopenia after photon versus proton radiotherapy. The protocol was immunoSEQ multiplex PCR, while the TCRdb copy is restricted to in-frame clones and leaves out a portion. The sample records roughly 30,000 clones, 87% being singletons. Specimen: peripheral blood, collected from a patient treated with proton-based radiotherapy. The receptors come from a woman in her sixties with cholangiocarcinoma. Some clones in this sample may be carry-over from other donors' samples.

The chain uses TRBV7-9 and TRBJ1-2; the D is unclear. The CDR3 runs to 15 residues. CDR1 is SEHNR and CDR2 is FQNEAQ in the germline V gene (reference sequence). Trimming left V 3 bases short and J 4 bases short, with 15 bases between. The CDR3 sequence is CASSLQRNHFYGYTF. CDR3 DNA: TGTGCCAGCAGCTTGCAACGGAACCACTTCTATGGCTACACCTTC.

CDR3 DNA: TGTGCCAGCAGTTACCAACCCGGGCTCTCTGGAAACACCATATATTTT. Encoded protein: CASSYQPGLSGNTIYF. J is TRBJ1-3 and V is TRBV6-5; D gene uncertain. There are 16 residues in the CDR3. V shed 2 bases and J shed 0 bases, with 11 bases lying between them. Germline V gene sequence: CDR1 MNHEY, CDR2 SVGAGI.

J is TRBJ1-2 and V is TRBV28; TRBD1 agrees at 10 bases. J gave up 8 bases and V 7 bases, and 16 bases lay outside the gene matches. CDR1 is MDHEN, CDR2 SYDVKM, per germline. CDR3 length: 16 amino acids. The CDR3 loop is CASTSLVTGGLKGYTF. CDR3 nucleotide sequence: TGTGCCAGCACCTCGTTGGTGACAGGGGGCTTGAAGGGCTACACCTTC.

This clone was seen only once. The CDR3 protein is CASSSPTGGSEQFF. In nucleotides, the CDR3 is TGTGCCAGCAGCTCTCCGACAGGGGGCAGTGAGCAGTTCTTC. The rearrangement uses TRBV5-4 and TRBJ2-1; TRBD1 matches 10 bases. V was pared by 3 bases and J by 9 bases, with 6 bases of the junction left unmatched. The CDR3 runs 14 residues. The germline gives CDR1 SGHNT, CDR2 YYREEE (reference sequence).

The chain uses TRBV2 and TRBJ2-7; 9 bases agree with TRBD1. There are 15 residues in the CDR3. After removal of 10 bases from V and 1 base from J, the junction contained 11 bases not matched to a gene. Germline CDR1 SNHLY, CDR2 FYNNEI. CDR3 bases: TGTGCCACGCATCAACCGGGACAGGGATCCTACGAGCAGTACTTC. This translates into CATHQPGQGSYEQYF.

The chain carries TRBV7-2 and TRBJ2-1; D ambiguous. Germline-derived CDR1 and CDR2 are SGHTA and FQGNSA. V lost 5 bases and J 3 bases, leaving 17 bases between the germline ends. The CDR3 totals 16 residues. The chain's CDR3 is CASSRPPADLYNEQFF. In nucleotides, the CDR3 is TGTGCCAGCAGCCGCCCCCCTGCGGACCTCTACAATGAGCAGTTCTTC.

As DNA, the CDR3 is TGTGCCAGCAGCACCCGCGGGGGGGCCGAGCAGTACTTC. Translated, it gives CASSTRGGAEQYF. The chain carries TRBV7-9 and TRBJ2-7, with 9 bases lining up with TRBD2. The germline V gene encodes CDR1 SEHNR and CDR2 FQNEAQ (reference sequence). CDR3 length: 13 amino acids. Trimming cost V 5 bases and J 6 bases; bases outside gene matches: 5.

The count of this clone is one. The J gene is TRBJ2-4, the V gene TRBV5-4, with no clear D. The CDR3 has 13 amino acids. The germline V gene has CDR1 SGHNT and CDR2 YYREEE (reference sequence). Trimming took off 3 bases at V and 8 bases at J, with 12 bases between the two ends. The CDR3 loop is CASSSPAVDIQYF. In DNA, the CDR3 is TGTGCCAGCAGCTCCCCCGCGGTGGACATTCAGTACTTC. Combining the CDR3 with reference TRBV5-4 and TRBJ2-4 gives the whole variable domain ETGVTQSPTHLIKTRGQQVTLRCSSQSGHNTVSWYQQALGQGPQFIFQYYREEENGRGNFPPRFSGLQFPNYSSELNVNALELDDSALYLCASSSPAVDIQYFGAGTRLSVL.

The CDR3 sequence: CASSYVQGKASYF. The CDR3 DNA sequence: TGTGCCAGCAGTTATGTTCAGGGTAAGGCGTCGTACTTC. V gene TRBV6-6 combines with J gene TRBJ2-7; possibly TRBD1 for D (5 bases). This CDR3 is built from 13 residues. V was clipped by 3 bases and J by 12 bases, with 18 bases between them. CDR1 is MNHNY and CDR2 is SVGAGI in the germline V gene (reference sequence).

The chain links TRBV27 to TRBJ1-2; D unresolved. CDR3 size: 13 residues. Germline CDR1 is MNHEY and CDR2 is SMNVEV (reference sequence). Trimming cost V 2 bases and J 4 bases, with 8 bases left between them. CDR3 sequence: CASSLNGPYGYTF. The CDR3 DNA follows: TGTGCCAGCAGTTTAAACGGCCCCTATGGCTACACCTTC.

The genes are TRBV7-8 and TRBJ1-5; TRBD1 matches at 11 bases. CDR3 size: 15 residues. V was clipped by 5 bases and J by 6 bases; unmatched bases: 6. CDR1 and CDR2 (germline): SGHVS, FQNEAQ. The CDR3 here is CASSMGQGGAQPQHF. The CDR3 region has the DNA TGTGCCAGCAGCATGGGACAGGGGGGAGCTCAGCCCCAGCATTTT.

The CDR3 loop reads CASSPEHGSNQPQHF. CDR3 in DNA: TGTGCCAGTAGTCCAGAACATGGGAGCAATCAGCCCCAGCATTTT. The V and J genes are TRBV19 and TRBJ1-5; D remains ambiguous. CDR1 and CDR2 (germline): LNHDA, SQIVND (reference sequence). The V end lost 5 bases, the J end lost 1 base, and 12 bases lay between the germline ends. This CDR3 spans 15 amino acids.

This rearrangement joins TRBV6-6 to TRBJ1-2; D gene ambiguous. From germline, CDR1 is MNHNY and CDR2 SVGAGI (reference sequence). Deletions cut 0 bases from V and 7 bases from J, with 6 bases between. The CDR3 length is 12 residues. CDR3 sequence reads: CASSYSEIGYTF. In nucleotides, the CDR3 is TGTGCCAGCAGTTACTCCGAGATTGGCTACACCTTC.

This rearrangement joins TRBV11-2 to TRBJ1-1; maybe TRBD1 (5 bases). CDR1 is SGHAT and CDR2 is FQNNGV in the germline V gene. The germline V and J ends were trimmed by 5 bases and 0 bases, with 7 bases remaining between them. There are 13 residues in the CDR3. The CDR3 protein is CASSARVNTEAFF. Here the CDR3 DNA reads TGTGCCAGCAGCGCCAGGGTGAACACTGAAGCTTTCTTT.

The rearrangement joins TRBV7-2 to TRBJ1-6, with a tentative D call TRBD1 (6 bases). The length of the CDR3 is 13 residues. The germline V gene has CDR1 SGHTA and CDR2 FQGNSA. Trimming pared 5 bases from V and 10 bases from J, leaving 12 bases between. CDR3 protein: CASSQDSKSPLHF. The CDR3 nucleotides are TGTGCCAGCAGCCAGGACAGCAAATCACCCCTCCACTTT.

This clone appeared a few times. The V and J genes are TRBV27 and TRBJ1-1; the D is unclear. V was shortened by 9 bases and J by 4 bases, with 12 bases between the two germline ends. CDR1 is MNHEY and CDR2 is SMNVEV in the germline V gene (reference sequence). This CDR3 is 12 amino acids long. CDR3 residues: CASSGVGTEAFF. CDR3 nucleotide sequence: TGTGCCAGTAGCGGGGTGGGCACTGAAGCTTTCTTT.

The chain couples TRBV5-1 to TRBJ2-7; D gene unclear. From germline, CDR1 is SGHRS and CDR2 YFSETQ. Trimming took 4 bases from V and 4 from J, leaving 9 bases between them. The CDR3 loop spans 12 amino acids. CDR3 region: CASSNPPYEQYF. The CDR3 DNA sequence: TGCGCCAGCAGCAATCCACCATACGAGCAGTACTTC.

V gene TRBV27 combines with J gene TRBJ1-1; a weak D match, TRBD1 (5 bases). From germline, CDR1 is MNHEY and CDR2 SMNVEV (reference sequence). The ends were cut back, 0 bases at V and 4 bases at J, with 12 bases in the middle. The CDR3 has 15 residues. For the CDR3, the DNA is TGTGCCAGCAGTTTATCTCCAGAGGGGTCCACTGAAGCTTTCTTT. Translating gives CASSLSPEGSTEAFF.

The chain recombines TRBV5-4 with TRBJ2-3; 7 nucleotides match TRBD2. From germline, CDR1 is SGHNT and CDR2 YYREEE (reference sequence). This CDR3 is 15 amino acids long. The ends lost 4 bases at V and 6 bases at J; junction bases unmatched: 11. This chain's CDR3 is CASSGAGSSSDTQYF. The CDR3 DNA sequence: TGTGCCAGCAGCGGAGCGGGATCCTCCTCGGATACGCAGTATTTT.

The gene calls are TRBV7-2 and TRBJ2-7; D is possibly TRBD1 (6 bases). Deletions cut 8 bases from V and 3 bases from J, with 11 bases between. The germline gives CDR1 SGHTA, CDR2 FQGNSA. This CDR3 is built from 12 residues. The CDR3 DNA is TGTGCCAGCTCCTGGACAGACTACGAGCAGTACTTC. It is translated as CASSWTDYEQYF.

The chain carries TRBV7-8 and TRBJ1-1; D is perhaps TRBD1 (5 bases). Germline-derived CDR1 and CDR2 are SGHVS and FQNEAQ. V was pared by 3 bases and J by 5 bases, with 13 bases between. The CDR3 length is 14 residues. The CDR3 nucleotides read TGTGCCAGCAGCTTTTGGGGGAAGGATACTGAAGCTTTCTTT. Its translation is CASSFWGKDTEAFF.

The chain couples TRBV7-6 to TRBJ1-3; D gene ambiguous. V gave up 5 bases and J gave up 0 bases, with 5 bases separating them. CDR1 is SGHVS and CDR2 is FNYEAQ in the germline V gene. This CDR3 is 13 amino acids long. DNA for the CDR3: TGTGCCAGCAGCAAAAGCTCTGGAAACACCATATATTTT. This gives the protein CASSKSSGNTIYF.

This clone showed up just once. The genes are TRBV30 and TRBJ2-5; D unclear. This CDR3 spans 12 amino acids. Germline assignment: CDR1 GTSNPN and CDR2 SVGIG (reference sequence). Deletions cut 3 bases from V and 4 bases from J, with 9 bases between. Here the CDR3 reads CAWSRKGETQYF. The CDR3 DNA is TGTGCCTGGAGCCGAAAGGGAGAGACCCAGTACTTC.

V gene TRBV6-6 combines with J gene TRBJ2-5, with TRBD2 matching 8 bases. The ends lost 2 bases at V and 5 bases at J; junction bases unmatched: 4. CDR1 and CDR2 from the germline V gene are MNHNY and SVGAGI (reference sequence). The CDR3 has 14 amino acids. CDR3 residues: CASSYVAGWETQYF. Written as DNA, the CDR3 is TGTGCCAGCAGTTACGTAGCGGGGTGGGAGACCCAGTACTTC.

The chain is built from TRBV6-5 and TRBJ2-5; the D gene is possibly TRBD1 (6 bases). The V gene's germline CDR1 is MNHEY and CDR2 SVGAGI. CDR3 length equals 14 residues. Trimming cost V 6 bases and J 4 bases, with 15 bases left between them. CDR3: CASRRVEGGETQYF. CDR3 in DNA: TGTGCCAGCAGGCGGGTCGAAGGGGGAGAGACCCAGTACTTC.

This chain joins TRBV7-8 and TRBJ1-2; 8 bases fit TRBD1. The germline gives CDR1 SGHVS, CDR2 FQNEAQ. Losses at the gene ends were 1 base for V and 4 bases for J; bases not matched to a gene: 5. The CDR3 runs to 15 residues. The CDR3: CASSLEQGALYGYTF. CDR3 DNA sequence: TGTGCCAGCAGCTTAGAGCAGGGGGCCCTCTATGGCTACACCTTC.

The genes are TRBV19 and TRBJ2-2, with 12 bases matching TRBD1. The germline V gene has CDR1 LNHDA and CDR2 SQIVND (reference sequence). J was trimmed by 6 bases and V by 10 bases; bases with no gene match: 18. The CDR3 has 18 residues. The CDR3: CATSTRSPGQGAAGELFF. The CDR3 nucleotides are TGTGCCACCTCGACCCGATCCCCGGGACAGGGGGCGGCCGGGGAGCTGTTTTTT. The full variable domain, its missing parts supplied by reference TRBV19 and TRBJ2-2, is DGGITQSPKYLFRKEGQNVTLSCEQNLNHDAMYWYRQDPGQGLRLIYYSQIVNDFQKGDIAEGYSVSREKKESFPLTVTSAQKNPTAFYLCATSTRSPGQGAAGELFFGEGSRLTVL.

The rearrangement joins TRBV2 to TRBJ1-4, with 7 nucleotides matching TRBD1. Per germline, CDR1 SNHLY and CDR2 FYNNEI. The CDR3 has 14 amino acids. J was trimmed by 7 bases and V by 5 bases; bases with no gene match: 7. This CDR3 is CASSSGTVLEKLFF. DNA for the CDR3: TGTGCCAGCAGTTCCGGGACAGTTCTTGAAAAACTGTTTTTT.

This chain links TRBV5-4 with TRBJ2-7; the D gene is possibly TRBD2 (5 bases). Trimming removed 4 bases at V and 2 bases at J, with 13 bases between. The CDR3 runs to 14 residues. Germline V lookup: CDR1 SGHNT, CDR2 YYREEE (reference sequence). CDR3 in amino acids: CASSPREPPYEQYF. CDR3 sequence (DNA): TGTGCCAGCAGCCCCCGGGAACCTCCCTACGAGCAGTACTTC.

This clone was picked up a small number of times. This chain connects TRBV10-3 to TRBJ2-2; 7 bases match TRBD1. Germline V gives CDR1 ENHRY, CDR2 SYGVKD. The CDR3 has 16 residues. Germline trimming cut 2 bases from V and 4 bases from J; bases unmatched to any gene: 7. The CDR3 loop is CAISEPPTGITGELFF. CDR3 sequence (DNA): TGTGCCATCAGTGAGCCGCCGACAGGGATCACCGGGGAGCTGTTTTTT.

The chain uses TRBV9 and TRBJ2-7; D remains ambiguous. The CDR3 is 14 residues long. V was clipped by 0 bases and J by 1 base, with 8 bases between them. The germline CDR1 and CDR2 sequences are SGDLS and YYNGEE. The CDR3 DNA reads TGTGCCAGCAGCGTAGTGGGTAATTCCTACGAGCAGTACTTC. Encoded protein: CASSVVGNSYEQYF.

The rearrangement uses TRBV10-1 and TRBJ1-5; D ambiguous. Germline V gene lookup returns CDR1 WNHNN and CDR2 SYGVQD (reference sequence). With 0 bases removed from V and 3 bases from J, the gap between germline ends came to 15 bases. CDR3 size: 17 residues. This chain's CDR3 is CASSESTRGRVNQPQHF. The CDR3 DNA is TGCGCCAGCAGTGAGTCCACAAGAGGGCGCGTCAATCAGCCCCAGCATTTT.